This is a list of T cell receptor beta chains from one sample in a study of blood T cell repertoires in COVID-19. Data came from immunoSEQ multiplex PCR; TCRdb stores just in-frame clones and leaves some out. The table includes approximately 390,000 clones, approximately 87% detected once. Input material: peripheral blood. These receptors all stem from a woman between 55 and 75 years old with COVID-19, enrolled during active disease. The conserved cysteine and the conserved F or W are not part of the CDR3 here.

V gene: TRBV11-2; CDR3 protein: ASSLASSGSYEQY
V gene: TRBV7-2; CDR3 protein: ASSPRPGGTEAF
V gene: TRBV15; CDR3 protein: ATSRDAGNQPQH
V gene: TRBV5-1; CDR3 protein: ASSFGGNSNQPQH
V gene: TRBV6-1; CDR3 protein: ASSEKRQGGSPLH
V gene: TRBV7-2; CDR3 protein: ASSPRTSGYSGANVLT
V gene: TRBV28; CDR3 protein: ASTYLAAGEAF
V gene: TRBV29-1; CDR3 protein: SVEETAEAF
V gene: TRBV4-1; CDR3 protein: ASSQESRGASNEQF
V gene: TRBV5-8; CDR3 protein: ASSLEGGISTDTQY
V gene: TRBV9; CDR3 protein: ASSGGVGNIQY
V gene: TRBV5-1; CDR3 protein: ASSLDYTDTQY
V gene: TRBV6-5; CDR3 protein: ASSYSRTVIDTQY
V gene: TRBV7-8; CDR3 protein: ASSPRGDGSNQPQH
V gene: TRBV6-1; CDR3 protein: ASSEDRGTQETQY
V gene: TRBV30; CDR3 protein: AWSPDTRRGYT
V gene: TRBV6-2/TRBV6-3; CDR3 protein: ASSSLAGTTDTQY
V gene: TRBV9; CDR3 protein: ASSPWGGSYNEQF
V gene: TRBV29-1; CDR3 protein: SVELTGFQL
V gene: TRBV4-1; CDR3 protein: ASSQGSSWGYQPQH
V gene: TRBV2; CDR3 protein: ASSEVAGADTQY
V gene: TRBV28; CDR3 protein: ASSLQGQPQH
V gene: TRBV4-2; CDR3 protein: ASSQPLRRTGELF
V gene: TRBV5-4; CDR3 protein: ASSLPGTGRNTIY
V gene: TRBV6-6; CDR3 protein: ASRPGHKLEKLF
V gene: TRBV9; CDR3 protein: ASSVRQGPTNEKLF
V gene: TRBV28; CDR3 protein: ASRPAPLVYEQY
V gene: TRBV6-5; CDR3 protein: ASGGDNLGNQPQH
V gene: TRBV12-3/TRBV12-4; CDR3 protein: ASSFNENYGYT
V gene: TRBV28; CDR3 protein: ASSNGKGWTPEAF
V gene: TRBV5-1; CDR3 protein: ASSRTDKNYGYT
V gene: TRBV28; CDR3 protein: ASSFGGQVGQPQH
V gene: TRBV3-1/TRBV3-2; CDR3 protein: ASTPREEGTGYT
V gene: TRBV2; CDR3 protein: ASRRTQETQY
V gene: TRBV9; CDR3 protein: ASSVTSGGENEQF
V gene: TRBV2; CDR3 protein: ASRPQGGSNQPQH
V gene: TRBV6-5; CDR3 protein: ASSYSNNRGNQPQH
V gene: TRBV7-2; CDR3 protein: ASSLAPVGQGALGELF
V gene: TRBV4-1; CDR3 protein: ASSHQGVLGNEKLF
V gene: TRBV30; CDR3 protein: AWSRGEVNMNTEAF
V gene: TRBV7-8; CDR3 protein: ASSFGQGGNSPLH
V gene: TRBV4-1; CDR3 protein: ASSQDIRTGNTGEQY
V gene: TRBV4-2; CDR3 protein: ASSPRGTSYGYT
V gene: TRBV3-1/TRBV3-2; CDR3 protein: ASSFLGGAEGYT
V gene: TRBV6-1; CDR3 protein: ASSDRTAQAF
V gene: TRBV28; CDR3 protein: ASQPQGQGNYGYT
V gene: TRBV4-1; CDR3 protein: ASSQPRPGHGGNTIY
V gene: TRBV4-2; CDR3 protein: ASSQEQGAVAMNTEAF
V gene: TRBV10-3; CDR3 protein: AIRTGLAQETQY
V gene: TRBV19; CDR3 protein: ASSILPHNRVGGTEAF
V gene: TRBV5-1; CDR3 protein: ASSHMVGTGPETQY
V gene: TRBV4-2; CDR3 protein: ASSQEGAEDTEAF
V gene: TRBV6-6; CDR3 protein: ASSGPGGEQY
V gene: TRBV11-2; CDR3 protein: ASSRLRTAYNEQF